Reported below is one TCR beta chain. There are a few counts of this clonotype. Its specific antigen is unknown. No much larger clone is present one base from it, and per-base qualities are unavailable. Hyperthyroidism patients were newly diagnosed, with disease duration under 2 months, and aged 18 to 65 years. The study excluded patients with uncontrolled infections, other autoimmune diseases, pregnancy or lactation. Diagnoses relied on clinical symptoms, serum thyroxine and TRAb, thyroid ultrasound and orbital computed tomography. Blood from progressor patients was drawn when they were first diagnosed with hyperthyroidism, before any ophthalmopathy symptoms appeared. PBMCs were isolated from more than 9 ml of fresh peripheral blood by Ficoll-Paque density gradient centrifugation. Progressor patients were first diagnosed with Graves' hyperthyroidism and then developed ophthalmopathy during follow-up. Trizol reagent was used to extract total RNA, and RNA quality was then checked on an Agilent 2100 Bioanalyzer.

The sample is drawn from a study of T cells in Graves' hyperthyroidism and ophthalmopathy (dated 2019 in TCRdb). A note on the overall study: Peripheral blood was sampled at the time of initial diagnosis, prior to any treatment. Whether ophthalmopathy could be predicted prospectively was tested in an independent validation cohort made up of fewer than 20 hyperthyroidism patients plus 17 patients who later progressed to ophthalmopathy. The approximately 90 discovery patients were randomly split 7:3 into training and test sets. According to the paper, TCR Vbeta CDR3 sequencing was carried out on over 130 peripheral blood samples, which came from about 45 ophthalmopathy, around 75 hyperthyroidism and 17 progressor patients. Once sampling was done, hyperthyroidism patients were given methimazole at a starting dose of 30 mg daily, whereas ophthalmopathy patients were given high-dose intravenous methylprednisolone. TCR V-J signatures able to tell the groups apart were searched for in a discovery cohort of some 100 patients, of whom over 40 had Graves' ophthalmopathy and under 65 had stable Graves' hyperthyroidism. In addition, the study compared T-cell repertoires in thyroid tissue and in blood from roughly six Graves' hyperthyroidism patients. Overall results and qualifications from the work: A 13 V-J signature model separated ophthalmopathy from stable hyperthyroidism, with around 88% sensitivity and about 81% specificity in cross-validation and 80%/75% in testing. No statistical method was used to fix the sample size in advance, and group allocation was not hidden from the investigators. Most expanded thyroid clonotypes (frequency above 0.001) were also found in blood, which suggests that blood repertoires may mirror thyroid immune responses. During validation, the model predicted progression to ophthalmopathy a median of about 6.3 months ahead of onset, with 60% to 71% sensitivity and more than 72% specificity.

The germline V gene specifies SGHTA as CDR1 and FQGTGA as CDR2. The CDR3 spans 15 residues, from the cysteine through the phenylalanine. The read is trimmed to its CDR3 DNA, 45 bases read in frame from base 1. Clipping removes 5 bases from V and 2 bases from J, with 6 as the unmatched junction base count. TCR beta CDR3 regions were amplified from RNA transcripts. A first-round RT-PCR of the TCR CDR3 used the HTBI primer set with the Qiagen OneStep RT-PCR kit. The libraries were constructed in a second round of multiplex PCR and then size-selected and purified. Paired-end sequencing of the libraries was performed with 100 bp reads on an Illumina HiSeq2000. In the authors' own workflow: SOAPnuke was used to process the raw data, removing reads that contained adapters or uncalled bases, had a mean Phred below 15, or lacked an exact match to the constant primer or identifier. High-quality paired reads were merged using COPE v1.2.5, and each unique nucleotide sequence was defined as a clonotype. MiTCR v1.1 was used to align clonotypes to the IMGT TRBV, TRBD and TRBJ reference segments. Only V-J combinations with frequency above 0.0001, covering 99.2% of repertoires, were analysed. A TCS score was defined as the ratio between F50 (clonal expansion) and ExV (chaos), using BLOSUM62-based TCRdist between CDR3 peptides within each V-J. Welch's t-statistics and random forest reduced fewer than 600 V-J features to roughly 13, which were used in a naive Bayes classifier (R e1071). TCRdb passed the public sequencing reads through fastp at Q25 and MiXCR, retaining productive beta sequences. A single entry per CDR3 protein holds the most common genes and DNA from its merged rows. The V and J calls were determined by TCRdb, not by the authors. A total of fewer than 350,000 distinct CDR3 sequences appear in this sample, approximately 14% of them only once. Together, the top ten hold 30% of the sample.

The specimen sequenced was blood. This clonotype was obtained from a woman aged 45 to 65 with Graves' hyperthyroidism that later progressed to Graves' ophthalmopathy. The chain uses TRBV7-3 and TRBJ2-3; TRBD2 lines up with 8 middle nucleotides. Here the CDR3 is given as CASSKKRESTDTQYF. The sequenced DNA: TGTGCCAGCAGCAAAAAGCGGGAGTCCACAGATACGCAGTATTTT.